A single sample gave rise to the 13 T cell receptor beta chains below, sequenced in a study of beta chain features in type 1 diabetes (dated by TCRdb to 2017 to 2018). The library came from the immunoSEQ multiplex PCR assay. The High Capacity cDNA Reverse Transcription Kit was used to reverse transcribe all of the isolated RNA, meaning that expressed TCRB transcripts were what got sequenced. In its TCRdb copy, this immuneACCESS table keeps in-frame sequences only and misses some clones. Where compared with another copy, unresolved V genes explain less than half of these, and the others have no known cause. The sample data list around 290,000 clones, and 8% of these were observed just once. The top ten constitute 1% of the sample. What was sequenced was central memory CD4+ T cells from blood. The receptors here all came from a woman aged 18 to 35 in good health.

The chain carries TRBV27 and TRBJ2-5; no reliable D call. Germline V lookup: CDR1 MNHEY, CDR2 SMNVEV (reference sequence). This CDR3 spans 14 amino acids. V shed 4 bases and J shed 4 bases, with 13 bases lying between them. CDR3 region: CASSYNRWGETQYF. Written as DNA, the CDR3 is TGTGCCAGCAGTTATAACCGCTGGGGAGAGACCCAGTACTTC.

The table lists this clone with a few counts. The chain recombines TRBV2 with TRBJ1-2; 10 bases are a match to TRBD1. J lost 8 bases, V lost 7 bases, and 10 bases had no gene match. Looked up from germline, CDR1 is SNHLY and CDR2 is FYNNEI. The CDR3 sequence is 14 residues long. In DNA form, the CDR3 reads TGTGCCAGCACCCGGGACAGGGGTTTTTACGGCTACACCTTC. Translated, it gives CASTRDRGFYGYTF.

The sample holds a few counts of this clone. The chain recombines TRBV7-9 with TRBJ2-7; weak D call: TRBD2 (6 bases). The CDR3 is made up of 15 amino acids. Germline values: CDR1 SEHNR, CDR2 FQNEAQ (reference sequence). V lost 5 bases and J 4 bases, leaving 18 bases between the germline ends. The CDR3 loop is CASSGGRSQAYEQYF. CDR3 nucleotides: TGTGCCAGCAGCGGAGGGCGGTCACAGGCTTACGAGCAGTACTTC.

This clone occurred a few times. The V and J genes are TRBV27 and TRBJ2-4, with a possible D match to TRBD2 (6 bases). Trimming removed 6 bases from V and 0 bases from J, with 12 bases in between. CDR3 length equals 15 residues. Germline CDR1 MNHEY, CDR2 SMNVEV (reference sequence). The CDR3 spells CASRPGLPAKNIQYF. The CDR3 DNA reads TGTGCCAGCAGGCCCGGACTACCAGCCAAAAACATTCAGTACTTC.

This sequence joins TRBV4-1 and TRBJ2-4; maybe TRBD2 (6 bases). Germline assignment: CDR1 MGHRA and CDR2 YSYEKL. This CDR3 comprises 15 residues. V was shortened by 1 base and J by 0 bases, with 7 bases between the two germline ends. The CDR3 is CASSQVGLAKNIQYF. In DNA form, the CDR3 reads TGCGCCAGCAGCCAAGTGGGACTAGCCAAAAACATTCAGTACTTC.

J is TRBJ2-7 and V is TRBV5-4; the D gene could be TRBD1 or TRBD2 (5 bases each). The germline V gene has CDR1 SGHNT and CDR2 YYREEE (reference sequence). V was cut by 3 bases and J by 6 bases, with 16 bases left in between. The length of the CDR3 is 14 residues. This chain's CDR3 is CASSSGTGLTEQYF. The CDR3 region has the DNA TGTGCCAGCAGCTCCGGGACCGGGCTCACCGAGCAGTACTTC.

The chain carries TRBV5-4 and TRBJ1-1, with 7 bases that match TRBD1. The trim removed 4 bases at V and 5 bases at J, leaving 11 bases unmatched. CDR1 and CDR2 from the germline V gene are SGHNT and YYREEE (reference sequence). The CDR3 runs 15 residues. In nucleotides, the CDR3 is TGTGCCAGCAGCCCGGGAGGGGGCCGGGGGACTGAAGCTTTCTTT. Translation: CASSPGGGRGTEAFF. The whole variable domain, remainder taken from reference TRBV5-4 and TRBJ1-1, is ETGVTQSPTHLIKTRGQQVTLRCSSQSGHNTVSWYQQALGQGPQFIFQYYREEENGRGNFPPRFSGLQFPNYSSELNVNALELDDSALYLCASSPGGGRGTEAFFGQGTRLTVV.

In this sample, this clone turned up a few times. The J gene is TRBJ2-1, the V gene TRBV29-1; D is possibly TRBD2 (5 bases). Trimming removed 3 bases at V and 7 bases at J, with 10 bases between. CDR3 size: 12 residues. Germline CDR1 reads SQVTM; CDR2 reads ANQGSEA. CDR3 coding DNA: TGCAGCGTTGATGAGTGGGAGAATGAGCAGTTCTTC. Translated: CSVDEWENEQFF.

This clone was found a few times. This chain joins TRBV5-4 and TRBJ1-2, with 7 bases matching TRBD1. This CDR3 comprises 15 residues. V lost 4 bases to trimming and J lost 0 bases; unmatched junction nucleotides: 6. From germline, CDR1 is SGHNT and CDR2 YYREEE (reference sequence). CDR3 loop: CASSPVGGSNYGYTF. The CDR3 nucleotides read TGTGCCAGCAGCCCCGTAGGGGGCTCTAACTATGGCTACACCTTC.

The chain joins TRBV7-9 to TRBJ2-1; unclear D gene. This CDR3 contains 13 residues. The V end was cut by 2 bases, the J end by 7 bases, with 9 bases between. Germline V gives CDR1 SEHNR, CDR2 FQNEAQ (reference sequence). This CDR3 is CASSLSTGNEQFF. The CDR3 bases are TGTGCCAGCAGCTTATCTACCGGGAATGAGCAGTTCTTC.

Many counts were recorded for this clone. The rearrangement joins TRBV7-2 to TRBJ1-1; D not resolved. The V gene's germline CDR1 is SGHTA and CDR2 FQGNSA. The V end lost 5 bases, the J end lost 7 bases, and 14 bases lay between the germline ends. The CDR3 spans 13 residues. In DNA form, the CDR3 reads TGTGCCAGCAGCCAAGATGACGGAGATGAAGCTTTCTTT. Protein product: CASSQDDGDEAFF.

This clone was found many times. The chain joins TRBV27 to TRBJ1-4, with D tentatively TRBD1 (5 bases). This CDR3 spans 17 amino acids. Germline V lookup: CDR1 MNHEY, CDR2 SMNVEV (reference sequence). The V end was cut by 0 bases, the J end by 6 bases, with 17 bases between. The CDR3 spells CASSLSVGGNRDEKLFF. The DNA for the CDR3 is TGTGCCAGCAGTTTATCAGTCGGGGGAAACCGCGATGAAAAACTGTTTTTT. Full variable domain (remainder filled in from reference TRBV27 and TRBJ1-4): EAQVTQNPRYLITVTGKKLTVTCSQNMNHEYMSWYRQDPGLGLRQIYYSMNVEVTDKGDVPEGYKVSRKEKRNFPLILESPSPNQTSLYFCASSLSVGGNRDEKLFFGSGTQLSVL.

This clone has more than one count but fewer than ten. This chain connects TRBV4-3 to TRBJ2-2; no clear D. The CDR3 is 14 residues long. In germline, CDR1 is LGHNA, CDR2 YSLEER. V was trimmed by 2 bases and J by 5 bases, leaving 9 bases between them. Here the CDR3 reads CASSQRMGTGELFF. CDR3 DNA sequence: TGCGCCAGCAGCCAACGTATGGGTACCGGGGAGCTGTTTTTT.